This T cell receptor (beta chain) was captured in a study of blood T cell repertoires in COVID-19. Across the study: Acute and convalescent COVID-19 specimens originated in the United States, Italy and Spain.

This CDR3 is 15 amino acids long. Germline trimming cut 10 bases from V and 8 bases from J; bases unmatched to any gene: 17. In the original analysis: Estimation of nucleated cell counts relied on the amplification of reference gene primers. The protocol was immunoSEQ multiplex PCR, while the TCRdb copy is restricted to in-frame clones and leaves out a portion. V, J and clone size are taken as reported in that table, and D and trimming were inferred from the DNA itself. Among 95,000 to 150,000 clones listed, about 80% were seen once. This TCR derives from a woman aged 80 or older with acute or convalescent COVID-19. The chain is built from TRBV23-1 and TRBJ2-4; 7 bases agree with TRBD1. TRBV23-1 carries the ORF label, with uncertain function. The specimen was peripheral blood. The CDR3 nucleotides read TGCGCCACGATCCGAAGAACAGGGGTCGAATACATTCAGTACTTC. Protein: CATIRRTGVEYIQYF.